The clone carrying this TCR beta chain was seen ten or more times. Its antigen is undetermined. CDR3 length equals 15 residues. CDR1 and CDR2 (germline): MDHEN, SYDVKM. V trimming: 4 bases; J trimming: 5 bases; junction bases outside the gene matches: 10. The sample belongs to a study of molecular identifiers for immune sequencing clone quantification. TCRdb reprocessed the PCR reads via MiXCR and lists one record per CDR3 protein. The sample lists approximately 63,000 distinct CDR3 sequences, under 20% occurring once. Study outcomes and limitations: Clones above 20 RNA copies contained over 97% of effector molecules and under 1% of naive molecules.

The origin of this receptor is a human donor in good health. Some libraries in this study had Jurkat cell RNA spiked in. The genes are TRBV28 and TRBJ2-5, with TRBD2 matching 7 bases. The sequenced material came from naive CD8+ T cells from blood, with Jurkat cell RNA spiked in. The subset was: FACS-sorted CD8+CD4-CCR7+CD45RA+ naive T cells. As DNA, the CDR3 is TGTGCCAGCAGTTACTGGGGCGGGAGACAGGAGACCCAGTACTTC. Translation: CASSYWGGRQETQYF.